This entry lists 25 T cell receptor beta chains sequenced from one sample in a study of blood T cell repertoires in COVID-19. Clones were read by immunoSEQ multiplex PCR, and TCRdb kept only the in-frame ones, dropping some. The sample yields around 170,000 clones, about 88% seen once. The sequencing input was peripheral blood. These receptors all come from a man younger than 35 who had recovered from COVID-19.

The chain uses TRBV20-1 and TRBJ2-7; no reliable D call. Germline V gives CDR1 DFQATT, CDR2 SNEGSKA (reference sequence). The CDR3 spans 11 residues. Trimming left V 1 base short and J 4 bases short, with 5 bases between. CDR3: CSARGEYEQYF. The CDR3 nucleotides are TGCAGTGCTAGAGGCGAGTACGAGCAGTACTTC.

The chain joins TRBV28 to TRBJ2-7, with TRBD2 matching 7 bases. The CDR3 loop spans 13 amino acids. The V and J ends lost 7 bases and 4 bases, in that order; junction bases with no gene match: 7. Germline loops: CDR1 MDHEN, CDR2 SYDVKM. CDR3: CASTSAGAYEQYF. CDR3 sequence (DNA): TGTGCCAGCACCTCGGCGGGAGCTTACGAGCAGTACTTC.

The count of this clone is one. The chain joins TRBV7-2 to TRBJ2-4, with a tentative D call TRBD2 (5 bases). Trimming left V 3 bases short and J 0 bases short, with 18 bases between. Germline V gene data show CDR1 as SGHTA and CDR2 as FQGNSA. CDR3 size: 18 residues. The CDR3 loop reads CASSLRHRSELAKNIQYF. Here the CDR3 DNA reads TGTGCCAGCAGCTTGCGGCACCGTAGCGAATTAGCCAAAAACATTCAGTACTTC.

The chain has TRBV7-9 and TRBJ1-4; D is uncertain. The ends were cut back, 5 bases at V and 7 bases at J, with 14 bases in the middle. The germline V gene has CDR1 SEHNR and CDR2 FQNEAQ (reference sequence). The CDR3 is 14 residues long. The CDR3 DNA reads TGTGCCAGCAGCCCCTCTAGAGTAGGTGAAAAACTGTTTTTT. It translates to CASSPSRVGEKLFF.

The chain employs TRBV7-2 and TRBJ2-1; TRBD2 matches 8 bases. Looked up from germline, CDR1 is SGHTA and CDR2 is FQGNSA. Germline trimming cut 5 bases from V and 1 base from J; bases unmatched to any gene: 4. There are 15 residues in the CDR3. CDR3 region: CASSTSGGSYNEQFF. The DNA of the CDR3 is TGTGCCAGCAGCACCAGCGGGGGTTCCTACAATGAGCAGTTCTTC.

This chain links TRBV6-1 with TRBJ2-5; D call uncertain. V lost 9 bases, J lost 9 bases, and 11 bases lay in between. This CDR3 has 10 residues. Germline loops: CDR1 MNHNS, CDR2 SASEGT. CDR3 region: CASPPVPQYF. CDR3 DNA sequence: TGTGCCAGTCCCCCCGTTCCCCAGTACTTC.

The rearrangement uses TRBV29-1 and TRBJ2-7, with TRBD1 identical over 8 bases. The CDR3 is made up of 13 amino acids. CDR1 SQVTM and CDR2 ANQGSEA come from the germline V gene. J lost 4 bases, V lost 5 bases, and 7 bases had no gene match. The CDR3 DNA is TGCAGCGTTCGGGACAGGCTTCTATACGAGCAGTACTTC. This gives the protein CSVRDRLLYEQYF.

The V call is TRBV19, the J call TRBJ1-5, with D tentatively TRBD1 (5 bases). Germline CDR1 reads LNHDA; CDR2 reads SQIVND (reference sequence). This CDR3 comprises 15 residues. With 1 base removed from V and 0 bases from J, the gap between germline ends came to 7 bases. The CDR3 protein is CASSIAGYSNQPQHF. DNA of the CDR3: TGTGCCAGTAGTATAGCAGGGTATAGCAATCAGCCCCAGCATTTT.

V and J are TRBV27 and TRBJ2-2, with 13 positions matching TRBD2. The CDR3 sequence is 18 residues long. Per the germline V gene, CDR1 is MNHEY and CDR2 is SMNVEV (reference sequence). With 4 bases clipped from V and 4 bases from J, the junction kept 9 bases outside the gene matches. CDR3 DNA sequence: TGTGCCAGCAGTTCCCCCGGACTAGCGGGAGTAATCACCGGGGAGCTGTTTTTT. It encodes CASSSPGLAGVITGELFF.

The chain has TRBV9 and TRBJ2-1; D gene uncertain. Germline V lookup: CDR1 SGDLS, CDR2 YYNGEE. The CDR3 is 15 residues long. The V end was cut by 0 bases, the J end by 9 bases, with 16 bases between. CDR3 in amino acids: CASSVVAKSPGEQFF. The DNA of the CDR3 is TGTGCCAGCAGCGTAGTCGCCAAAAGCCCAGGTGAGCAGTTCTTC. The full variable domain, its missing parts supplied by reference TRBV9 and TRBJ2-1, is DSGVTQTPKHLITATGQRVTLRCSPRSGDLSVYWYQQSLDQGLQFLIQYYNGEERAKGNILERFSAQQFPDLHSELNLSSLELGDSALYFCASSVVAKSPGEQFFGPGTRLTVL.

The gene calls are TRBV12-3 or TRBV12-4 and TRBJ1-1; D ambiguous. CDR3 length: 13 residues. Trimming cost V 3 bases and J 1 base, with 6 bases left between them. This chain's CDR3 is CASSFYRNTEAFF. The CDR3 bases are TGTGCCAGCAGTTTCTACAGGAACACTGAAGCTTTCTTT.

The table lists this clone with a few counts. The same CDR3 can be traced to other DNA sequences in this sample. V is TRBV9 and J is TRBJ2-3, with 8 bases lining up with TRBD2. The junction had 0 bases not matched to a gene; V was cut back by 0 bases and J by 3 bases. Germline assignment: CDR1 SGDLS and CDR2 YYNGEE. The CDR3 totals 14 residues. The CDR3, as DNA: TGTGCCAGCAGCGTAGGCGGGAGGACAGATACGCAGTATTTT. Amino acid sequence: CASSVGGRTDTQYF. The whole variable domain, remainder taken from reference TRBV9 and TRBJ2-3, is DSGVTQTPKHLITATGQRVTLRCSPRSGDLSVYWYQQSLDQGLQFLIQYYNGEERAKGNILERFSAQQFPDLHSELNLSSLELGDSALYFCASSVGGRTDTQYFGPGTRLTVL.

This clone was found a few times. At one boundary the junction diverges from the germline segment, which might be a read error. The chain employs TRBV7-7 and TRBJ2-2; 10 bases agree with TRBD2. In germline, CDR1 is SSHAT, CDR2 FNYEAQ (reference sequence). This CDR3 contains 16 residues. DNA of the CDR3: TGTGCTAGCAGCTTATTAAGCGGGAGGGACACCGGGGAGCTGTTTTTT. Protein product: CASSLLSGRDTGELFF.

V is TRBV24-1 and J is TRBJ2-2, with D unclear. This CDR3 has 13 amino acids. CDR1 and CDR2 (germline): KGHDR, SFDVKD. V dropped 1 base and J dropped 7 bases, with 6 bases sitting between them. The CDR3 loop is CATSDLPGGELFF. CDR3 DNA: TGTGCCACCAGTGATTTACCGGGCGGGGAGCTGTTTTTT.

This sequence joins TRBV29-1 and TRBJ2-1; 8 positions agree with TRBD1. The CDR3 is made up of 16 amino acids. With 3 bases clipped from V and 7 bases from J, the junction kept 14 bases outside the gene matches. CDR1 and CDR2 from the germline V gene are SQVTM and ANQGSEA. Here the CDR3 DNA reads TGCAGCGTTGAGGCCTACGGGACAGGCATCCGAAATGAGCAGTTCTTC. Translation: CSVEAYGTGIRNEQFF.

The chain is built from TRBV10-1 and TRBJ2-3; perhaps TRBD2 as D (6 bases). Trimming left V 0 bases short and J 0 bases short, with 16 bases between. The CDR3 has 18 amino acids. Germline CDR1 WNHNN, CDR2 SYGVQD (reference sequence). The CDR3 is CASSESRRESSSTDTQYF. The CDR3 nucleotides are TGCGCCAGCAGTGAGTCGAGGCGGGAATCTTCTAGCACAGATACGCAGTATTTT.

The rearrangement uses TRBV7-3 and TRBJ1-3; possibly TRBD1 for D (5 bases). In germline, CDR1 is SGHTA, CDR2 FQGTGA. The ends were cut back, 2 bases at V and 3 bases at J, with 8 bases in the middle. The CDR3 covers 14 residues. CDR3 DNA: TGTGCCAGCAGCTTATCAGGGCATGGAAACACCATATATTTT. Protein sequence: CASSLSGHGNTIYF.

The CDR3, as DNA: TGTGCCAGCAGCCAAGCGGGACAGGGGACCTACGAGCAGTACTTC. Residues: CASSQAGQGTYEQYF. The chain uses TRBV7-9 and TRBJ2-7, with TRBD1 matching over 10 bases. Unmatched junction bases numbered 6, after V lost 5 bases and J lost 2 bases. Germline values: CDR1 SEHNR, CDR2 FQNEAQ (reference sequence). This CDR3 is 15 amino acids long.

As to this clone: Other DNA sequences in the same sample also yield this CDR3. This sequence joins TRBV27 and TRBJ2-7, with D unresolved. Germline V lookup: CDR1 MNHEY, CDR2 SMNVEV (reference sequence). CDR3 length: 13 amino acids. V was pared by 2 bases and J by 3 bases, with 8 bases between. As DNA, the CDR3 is TGTGCCAGCAGTTTAGGCCGATACTACGAGCAGTACTTC. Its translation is CASSLGRYYEQYF.

CDR3 DNA: TGTGCCAGCAGGGCGGGGGGCCCTGAAGCTTTCTTT. It encodes CASRAGGPEAFF. V gene TRBV11-2 combines with J gene TRBJ1-1, with D perhaps TRBD1 (6 bases). This CDR3 region has 12 residues. CDR1 and CDR2 from the germline V gene are SGHAT and FQNNGV. Trimming took off 6 bases at V and 6 bases at J, with 11 bases between the two ends.

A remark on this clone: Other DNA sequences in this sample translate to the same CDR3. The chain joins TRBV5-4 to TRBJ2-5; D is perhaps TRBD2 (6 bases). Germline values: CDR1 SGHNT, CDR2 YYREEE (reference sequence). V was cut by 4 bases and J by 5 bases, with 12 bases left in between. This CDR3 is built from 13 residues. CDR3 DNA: TGTGCCAGCAGCCTCAAGGGAGGCGAGACCCAGTACTTC. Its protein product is CASSLKGGETQYF.

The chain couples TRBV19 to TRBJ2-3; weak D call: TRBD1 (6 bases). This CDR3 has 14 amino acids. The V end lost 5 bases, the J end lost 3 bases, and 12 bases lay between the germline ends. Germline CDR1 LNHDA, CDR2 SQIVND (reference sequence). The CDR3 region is CASSSGQNTDTQYF. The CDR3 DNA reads TGTGCCAGTAGTTCAGGACAGAATACAGATACGCAGTATTTT. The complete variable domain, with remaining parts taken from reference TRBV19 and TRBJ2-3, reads DGGITQSPKYLFRKEGQNVTLSCEQNLNHDAMYWYRQDPGQGLRLIYYSQIVNDFQKGDIAEGYSVSREKKESFPLTVTSAQKNPTAFYLCASSSGQNTDTQYFGPGTRLTVL.

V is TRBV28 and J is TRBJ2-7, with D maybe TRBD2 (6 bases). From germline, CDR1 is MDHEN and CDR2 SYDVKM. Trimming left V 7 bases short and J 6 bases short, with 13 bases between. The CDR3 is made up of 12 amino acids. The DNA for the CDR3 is TGTGCCAGCATATCGGGGGTGGGCGAGCAGTACTTC. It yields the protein CASISGVGEQYF.

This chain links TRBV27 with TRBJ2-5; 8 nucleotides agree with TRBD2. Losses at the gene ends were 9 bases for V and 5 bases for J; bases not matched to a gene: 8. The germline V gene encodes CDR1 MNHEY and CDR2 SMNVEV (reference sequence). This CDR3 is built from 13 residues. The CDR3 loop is CASQKAGAETQYF. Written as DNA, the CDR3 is TGTGCCAGTCAAAAAGCGGGGGCTGAGACCCAGTACTTC.

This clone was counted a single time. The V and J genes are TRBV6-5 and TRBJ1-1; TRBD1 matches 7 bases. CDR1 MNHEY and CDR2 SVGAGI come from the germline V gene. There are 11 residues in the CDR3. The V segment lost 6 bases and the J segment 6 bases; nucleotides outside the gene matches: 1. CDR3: CASSRGAEAFF. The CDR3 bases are TGTGCCAGCAGCAGGGGGGCTGAAGCTTTCTTT.